This entry features one T cell receptor beta chain sequence. Its specificity is not known. Trimming removed 4 bases from V and 1 base from J, with 13 bases in between. The CDR3 spans 15 residues. Germline V lookup: CDR1 LGHDT, CDR2 YNNKEL (reference sequence). Unique molecular identifiers were carried by the TCR beta cDNA libraries. Starting from around 0.96 to 9.9 million T cells, the study yielded roughly 0.5 million cDNA molecules. TCRdb recomputed calls from the PCR reads with MiXCR, one row per CDR3 protein. This table holds a few hundred thousand distinct CDR3 sequences, over 30% found once. The data were taken from a study of post-analysis software for immune sequencing data. About the research overall: Included among the disease courses, which were recorded for the cohort, were relapsing-remitting, secondary progressive and progressive-relapsing multiple sclerosis.

The study, taken as a whole, reports: Patients had higher frequencies than controls of about 5 TRBV segments, including TRBV5-6, TRBV5-1 and TRBV20-1. Strong co-clustering by F measure was evident for samples that had been prepared in the same batch.

The receptor was isolated from a girl aged 2-10 years with multiple sclerosis. Sequencing was carried out using blood. The rearrangement joins TRBV3-1 to TRBJ2-5, with D perhaps matching TRBD1 or TRBD2 (5 bases each). The CDR3 DNA reads TGTGCCAGCAGCCCGGGACCGGGGTTCCAAGAGACCCAGTACTTC. Translated: CASSPGPGFQETQYF.